This T cell receptor (beta chain) is from a study of blood T cells in healthy people across ages. Primed by a sample-barcoded 5' primer and a J-beta primer mix, a second PCR proceeded for about 7 to 11 cycles. TCRdb reprocessed the 5' RACE reads via MiXCR and lists one record per CDR3 protein. The sample contains 800,000 or so distinct CDR3 sequences, 55% to 65% of which appear only once. The V gene lost 3 bases and the J gene lost 2 bases, with 12 bases spanning the gap. The CDR3 extends over 15 amino acids. Germline assignment: CDR1 SEHNR and CDR2 FQNEAQ (reference sequence). Sequencing input: blood. The chain links TRBV7-9 to TRBJ2-3; possibly TRBD1 for D (5 bases). The TCR comes from a man younger than 40 in good health. The CDR3 sequence: CASSFSSGNTDTQYF. Written as DNA, the CDR3 is TGTGCCAGCAGCTTCTCGTCAGGGAACACAGATACGCAGTATTTT.